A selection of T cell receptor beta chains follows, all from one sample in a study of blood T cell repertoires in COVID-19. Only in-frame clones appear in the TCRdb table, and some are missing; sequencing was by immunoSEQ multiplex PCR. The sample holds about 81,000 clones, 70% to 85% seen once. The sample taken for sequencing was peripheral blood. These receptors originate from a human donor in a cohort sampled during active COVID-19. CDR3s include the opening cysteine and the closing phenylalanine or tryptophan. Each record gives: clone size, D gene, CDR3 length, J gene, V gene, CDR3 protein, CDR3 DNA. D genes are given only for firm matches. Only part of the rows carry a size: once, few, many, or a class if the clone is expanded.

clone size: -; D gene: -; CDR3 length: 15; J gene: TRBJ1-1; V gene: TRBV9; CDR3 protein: CASSVYKTMNTEAFF; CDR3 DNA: TGTGCCAGCAGCGTATATAAGACAATGAACACTGAAGCTTTCTTT
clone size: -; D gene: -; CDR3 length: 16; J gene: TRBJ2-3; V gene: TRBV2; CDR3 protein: CASSEALQRAGDTQYF; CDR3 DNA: TGTGCCAGCAGTGAAGCGCTTCAGCGGGCGGGAGATACGCAGTATTTT
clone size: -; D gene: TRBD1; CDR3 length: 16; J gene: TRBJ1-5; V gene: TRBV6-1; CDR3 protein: CASSDQGVLGNQPQHF; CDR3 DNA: TGTGCCAGCAGTGATCAGGGGGTCCTTGGCAATCAGCCCCAGCATTTT
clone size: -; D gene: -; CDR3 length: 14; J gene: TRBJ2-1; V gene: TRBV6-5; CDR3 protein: CATIISSSYNEQFF; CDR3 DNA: TGTGCCACCATCATTTCCAGCTCCTACAATGAGCAGTTCTTC
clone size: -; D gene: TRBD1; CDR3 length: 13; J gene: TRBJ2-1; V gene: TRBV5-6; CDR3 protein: CASSSGTENEQFF; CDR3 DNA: TGTGCCAGCAGCTCCGGGACAGAGAATGAGCAGTTCTTC
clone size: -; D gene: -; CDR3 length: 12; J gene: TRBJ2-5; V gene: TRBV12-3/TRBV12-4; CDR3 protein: CASSWDSETQYF; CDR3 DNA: TGTGCCAGCAGTTGGGACTCAGAGACCCAGTACTTC
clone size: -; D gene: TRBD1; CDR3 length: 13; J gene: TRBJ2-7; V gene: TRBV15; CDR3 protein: CATSTGQTYEQYF; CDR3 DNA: TGTGCCACCAGCACGGGACAGACCTACGAGCAGTACTTC
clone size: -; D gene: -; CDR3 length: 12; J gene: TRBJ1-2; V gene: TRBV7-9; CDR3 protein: CASSRENYGYTF; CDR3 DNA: TGTGCCAGCAGCCGAGAGAACTATGGCTACACCTTC
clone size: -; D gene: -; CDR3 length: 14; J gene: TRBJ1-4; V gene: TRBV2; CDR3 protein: CASSDQGANEKLFF; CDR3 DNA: TGTGCCAGCAGTGACCAAGGGGCAAATGAAAAACTGTTTTTT
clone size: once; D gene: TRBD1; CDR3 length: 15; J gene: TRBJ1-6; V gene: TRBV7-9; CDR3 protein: CASSFDWTGDSPLHF; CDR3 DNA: TGTGCCAGCAGCTTTGATTGGACAGGGGATTCACCCCTCCACTTT
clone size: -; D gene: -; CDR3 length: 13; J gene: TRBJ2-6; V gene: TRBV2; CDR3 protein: CASSASGANVLTF; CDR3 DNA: TGTGCCAGCAGCGCGTCCGGGGCCAACGTCCTGACTTTC
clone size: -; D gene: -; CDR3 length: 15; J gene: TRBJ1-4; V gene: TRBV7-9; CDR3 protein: CASSSVTGFREKLFF; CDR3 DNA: TGTGCCAGCAGCTCGGTAACAGGGTTCCGAGAAAAACTGTTTTTT
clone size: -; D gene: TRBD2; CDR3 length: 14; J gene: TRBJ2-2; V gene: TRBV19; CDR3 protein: CASRLAFRAGELFF; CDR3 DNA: TGTGCCTCACGACTAGCCTTCCGGGCCGGGGAGCTGTTTTTT
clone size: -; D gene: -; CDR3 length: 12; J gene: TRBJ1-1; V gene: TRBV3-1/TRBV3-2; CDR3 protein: CASSQAQGWAFF; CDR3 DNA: TGTGCCAGCAGCCAAGCTCAGGGGTGGGCTTTCTTT
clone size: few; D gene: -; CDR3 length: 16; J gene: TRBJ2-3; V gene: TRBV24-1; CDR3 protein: CATSDPDSASTDTQYF; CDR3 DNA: TGTGCCACCAGTGATCCCGACAGTGCTAGCACAGATACGCAGTATTTT